The 27 T cell receptor beta chains listed next were all sequenced from one sample in a study of identical twins. TCRdb recomputed calls from the 5' RACE reads with MiXCR, one row per CDR3 protein. The table includes 550,000 to 800,000 distinct CDR3 sequences, under 8.5% detected once. The sample was also reused in another study, on yellow fever vaccine responses in identical twins.

The specimen sequenced was PBMCs. The receptor set was obtained from a woman younger than 35 in good health.

This clonotype was recorded at least ten times. The chain joins TRBV7-8 to TRBJ2-2, with a tentative D call TRBD1 (5 bases). Trimming took 3 bases from V and 0 from J, leaving 17 bases between them. Germline V gene lookup returns CDR1 SGHVS and CDR2 FQNEAQ. The CDR3 runs to 18 residues. The CDR3 DNA is TGTGCCAGCAGCTTCCCCCCCGCAGGGTACCCGAACACCGGGGAGCTGTTTTTT. Protein product: CASSFPPAGYPNTGELFF.

Only a few counts were recorded for this clonotype. This rearrangement joins TRBV20-1 to TRBJ1-5; a weak D match, TRBD1 (6 bases). Germline V gives CDR1 DFQATT, CDR2 SNEGSKA (reference sequence). V was cut by 1 base and J by 4 bases, with 14 bases left in between. The CDR3 spans 15 residues. CDR3 nucleotide sequence: TGCAGTGCTAGAGCTGGGGGGGCACTGAATCAGCCCCAGCATTTT. It yields the protein CSARAGGALNQPQHF.

This clonotype was observed a few times. The chain joins TRBV28 to TRBJ1-2, with a weak D call TRBD1 (6 bases). The CDR3 length is 13 residues. V shed 6 bases and J shed 7 bases, with 15 bases lying between them. Germline values: CDR1 MDHEN, CDR2 SYDVKM. The CDR3 sequence: CASSWGPTGGYTF. The CDR3 bases are TGTGCCAGCAGCTGGGGGCCCACGGGTGGCTACACCTTC.

This rearrangement joins TRBV7-9 to TRBJ2-5; D not resolved. The ends were cut back, 0 bases at V and 2 bases at J, with 10 bases in the middle. There are 15 residues in the CDR3. Germline CDR1 SEHNR, CDR2 FQNEAQ (reference sequence). CDR3 amino acids: CASSLAQDSQETQYF. CDR3 coding DNA: TGTGCCAGCAGCTTAGCGCAGGATAGTCAAGAGACCCAGTACTTC.

This clonotype occurred a few times. The gene calls are TRBV12-3 or TRBV12-4 and TRBJ2-7; tentatively, D is TRBD1 (7 bases). V lost 4 bases, J lost 3 bases, and 13 bases lay in between. This CDR3 has 14 amino acids. CDR3 sequence: CASSWGDSIYEQYF. In nucleotides, the CDR3 is TGTGCCAGCAGTTGGGGGGACAGCATCTACGAGCAGTACTTC.

The rearrangement joins TRBV6-2 or TRBV6-3 to TRBJ2-1; D unclear. CDR1 is MNHEY, CDR2 SVGEGT, per germline. The V and J ends lost 2 bases and 1 base respectively, with 3 bases between them. This CDR3 is built from 13 residues. The CDR3 nucleotides are TGTGCCAGCAGTTACAAGTCCTACAATGAGCAGTTCTTC. This translates into CASSYKSYNEQFF.

This clonotype was observed many times. V is TRBV4-1 and J is TRBJ2-2; D remains ambiguous. The germline CDR1 and CDR2 sequences are MGHRA and YSYEKL. V dropped 2 bases and J dropped 0 bases, with 7 bases sitting between them. The CDR3 length is 15 residues. The CDR3 spells CASSQREPNTGELFF. The CDR3 DNA sequence: TGCGCCAGCAGCCAACGAGAGCCGAACACCGGGGAGCTGTTTTTT.

The chain joins TRBV7-9 to TRBJ2-7; no definite D call. The CDR3 is 16 residues long. In germline, CDR1 is SEHNR, CDR2 FQNEAQ (reference sequence). The V and J ends lost 2 bases and 1 base respectively, with 15 bases between them. The DNA for the CDR3 is TGTGCCAGCAGCTTATTATGGTATGGGCAGTCCTACGAGCAGTACGTC. This translates into CASSLLWYGQSYEQYV.

The V and J genes are TRBV7-8 and TRBJ2-2, with D maybe TRBD1 (8 bases). Trimming cost V 0 bases and J 6 bases, with 11 bases left between them. Per the germline V gene, CDR1 is SGHVS and CDR2 is FQNEAQ. The CDR3 has 15 amino acids. DNA of the CDR3: TGTGCCAGCAGCTTAGCTACAGGGGGGGCCGGGGAGCTGTTTTTT. This translates into CASSLATGGAGELFF.

In its sample, this clonotype was seen a few times. V usage is TRBV12-3 or TRBV12-4 and J usage is TRBJ2-3, with unresolved D. This CDR3 comprises 15 residues. The V and J ends lost 4 bases and 0 bases respectively, with 11 bases between them. The CDR3 loop reads CASSSDVTSTDTQYF. The CDR3 nucleotides read TGTGCCAGCAGTTCGGACGTCACTAGCACAGATACGCAGTATTTT.

This clonotype came up a few times. V and J are TRBV12-3 or TRBV12-4 and TRBJ1-5; the D gene is possibly TRBD1 (5 bases). V dropped 3 bases and J dropped 0 bases, with 6 bases sitting between them. The CDR3 spans 14 residues. The CDR3 here is CASSFGASNQPQHF. The DNA of the CDR3 is TGTGCCAGCAGTTTCGGGGCTAGCAATCAGCCCCAGCATTTT.

This clonotype was counted at least ten times. V usage is TRBV29-1 and J usage is TRBJ1-3, with 7 bases matching TRBD1. The CDR3 length is 14 residues. CDR1 and CDR2 from the germline V gene are SQVTM and ANQGSEA. After removal of 7 bases from V and 0 bases from J, the junction contained 6 bases not matched to a gene. The CDR3: CSATGQSSGNTIYF. CDR3 nucleotides: TGCAGCGCTACGGGACAGAGCTCTGGAAACACCATATATTTT.

The chain couples TRBV7-2 to TRBJ1-1, with D possibly being TRBD1 (5 bases). The ends were cut back, 2 bases at V and 4 bases at J, with 11 bases in the middle. Per the germline V gene, CDR1 is SGHTA and CDR2 is FQGNSA. This CDR3 spans 14 amino acids. The CDR3 reads CASSLRGGATEAFF. In DNA, the CDR3 is TGTGCCAGCAGCTTACGGGGTGGGGCCACTGAAGCTTTCTTT.

In its sample, this clonotype was seen many times. The CDR3 region has the DNA TGCAGTGCTACCTCAAGCGGGAGTAGAGAGCAGTTCTTC. It is translated as CSATSSGSREQFF. J is TRBJ2-1 and V is TRBV20-1, with 8 bases that match TRBD2. From germline, CDR1 is DFQATT and CDR2 SNEGSKA (reference sequence). J lost 10 bases, V lost 4 bases, and 9 bases had no gene match. The CDR3 loop spans 13 amino acids.

This clonotype was picked up many times. The V call is TRBV15, the J call TRBJ2-3; D might be TRBD2 (7 bases). Germline V gives CDR1 LNHNV, CDR2 YYDKDF (reference sequence). V was clipped by 0 bases and J by 4 bases, with 14 bases between them. This CDR3 has 16 amino acids. CDR3 in amino acids: CATSRDTGGWADTQYF. CDR3 DNA sequence: TGTGCCACCAGCAGAGATACGGGGGGCTGGGCAGATACGCAGTATTTT.

In this sample, this clonotype turned up many times. The chain employs TRBV10-3 and TRBJ2-3; no clear D gene. Trimming removed 1 base at V and 0 bases at J, with 11 bases between. Looked up from germline, CDR1 is ENHRY and CDR2 is SYGVKD. The CDR3 is 16 amino acids. The CDR3 spells CAISELGIPSTDTQYF. In DNA form, the CDR3 reads TGTGCCATCAGTGAGTTGGGAATCCCCAGCACAGATACGCAGTATTTT.

This chain links TRBV29-1 with TRBJ2-1; 7 bases are shared with TRBD2. The CDR3 length is 12 residues. Looked up from germline, CDR1 is SQVTM and CDR2 is ANQGSEA. V shed 5 bases and J 5 bases; nucleotides not matched to a gene: 3. The CDR3: CSVYTSDNEQFF. As DNA, the CDR3 is TGCAGCGTTTATACTAGCGACAATGAGCAGTTCTTC.

The CDR3 region is CASRRDGAYEQYF. As DNA, the CDR3 is TGTGCCAGCCGCCGGGACGGAGCCTACGAGCAGTACTTC. This chain links TRBV2 with TRBJ2-7; D assignment may be TRBD1 or TRBD2 (5 bases each). Looked up from germline, CDR1 is SNHLY and CDR2 is FYNNEI. V was clipped by 8 bases and J by 2 bases, with 13 bases between them. The CDR3 runs to 13 residues.

The rearrangement uses TRBV12-3 or TRBV12-4 and TRBJ2-3; 10 bases align to TRBD2. The ends lost 6 bases at V and 0 bases at J; junction bases unmatched: 9. This CDR3 region has 17 residues. The CDR3 sequence: CASSPAGTSVSTDTQYF. The CDR3, as DNA: TGTGCCAGCAGCCCCGCCGGGACTAGCGTCAGCACAGATACGCAGTATTTT.

There are many counts of this clonotype. V and J are TRBV20-1 and TRBJ2-5; TRBD2 matches at 11 bases. Germline V CDR1 and CDR2: DFQATT, SNEGSKA (reference sequence). V lost 0 bases to trimming and J lost 5 bases; unmatched junction nucleotides: 8. The CDR3 consists of 16 residues. For the CDR3, the DNA is TGCAGTGCTAGAGATCTTAGCGGGAGGGTTTTGGAGACCCAGTACTTC. Its translation: CSARDLSGRVLETQYF.

This clonotype appeared a few times. This sequence joins TRBV7-8 and TRBJ2-2; 10 positions agree with TRBD2. J was trimmed by 5 bases and V by 6 bases; bases with no gene match: 6. Germline CDR1 SGHVS, CDR2 FQNEAQ. This CDR3 has 15 residues. The CDR3 DNA follows: TGTGCCAGCAGTGTTATGACTAGCGGGACCGGGGAGCTGTTTTTT. Translated: CASSVMTSGTGELFF.

The rearrangement uses TRBV28 and TRBJ2-3; the D gene could be TRBD1 or TRBD2 (5 bases each). This CDR3 is 11 amino acids long. Trimming took 8 bases from V and 5 from J, leaving 8 bases between them. The V gene's germline CDR1 is MDHEN and CDR2 SYDVKM. In DNA, the CDR3 is TGTGCCAGCTGGGGGATAGATACGCAGTATTTT. Encoded protein: CASWGIDTQYF.

Notes on this clonotype: At one end the junction does not follow the germline gene, possibly because of a read error. V usage is TRBV2 and J usage is TRBJ2-3, with 7 bases identical to TRBD2. Germline CDR1 SNHLY, CDR2 FYNNEI. CDR3 length: 14 residues. CDR3 DNA: TGTGCCAGCAGCTGGGGCGGGAGCACAGATACGCGGTATTTT. The encoded protein is CASSWGGSTDTRYF.

This clonotype was observed many times. The CDR3 loop reads CAISEREMDTQYF. In nucleotides, the CDR3 is TGTGCCATCAGTGAGCGGGAGATGGATACGCAGTATTTT. V gene TRBV10-3 combines with J gene TRBJ2-3; a weak D match, TRBD2 (6 bases). V was pared by 2 bases and J by 6 bases, with 9 bases between. Looked up from germline, CDR1 is ENHRY and CDR2 is SYGVKD. The CDR3 has 13 amino acids.

V usage is TRBV2 and J usage is TRBJ2-7; possibly TRBD1 or TRBD2 for D (5 bases each). CDR1 and CDR2 from the germline V gene are SNHLY and FYNNEI. V was shortened by 4 bases and J by 5 bases, with 15 bases between the two germline ends. CDR3 length equals 14 residues. CDR3 sequence: CASSGGSGSHEQYF. The CDR3 DNA is TGTGCCAGCAGTGGGGGCTCAGGGAGCCACGAGCAGTACTTC.

In this sample, this clonotype turned up a few times. V is TRBV9 and J is TRBJ2-2; D remains ambiguous. V lost 3 bases, J lost 8 bases, and 17 bases lay in between. Per the germline V gene, CDR1 is SGDLS and CDR2 is YYNGEE. The CDR3 loop spans 15 amino acids. The CDR3 loop reads CASSGGFSYKGELFF. CDR3 in DNA: TGTGCCAGCAGCGGAGGTTTTAGTTATAAGGGGGAGCTGTTTTTT.

This clonotype was detected many times. This sequence joins TRBV10-3 and TRBJ1-4; a possible D gene is TRBD1 (5 bases). The CDR3 length is 15 residues. Germline loops: CDR1 ENHRY, CDR2 SYGVKD. V shed 6 bases and J shed 0 bases, with 11 bases lying between them. CDR3 in DNA: TGTGCCATCAGCGCCGGGGGATCAACTAATGAAAAACTGTTTTTT. It codes for CAISAGGSTNEKLFF.